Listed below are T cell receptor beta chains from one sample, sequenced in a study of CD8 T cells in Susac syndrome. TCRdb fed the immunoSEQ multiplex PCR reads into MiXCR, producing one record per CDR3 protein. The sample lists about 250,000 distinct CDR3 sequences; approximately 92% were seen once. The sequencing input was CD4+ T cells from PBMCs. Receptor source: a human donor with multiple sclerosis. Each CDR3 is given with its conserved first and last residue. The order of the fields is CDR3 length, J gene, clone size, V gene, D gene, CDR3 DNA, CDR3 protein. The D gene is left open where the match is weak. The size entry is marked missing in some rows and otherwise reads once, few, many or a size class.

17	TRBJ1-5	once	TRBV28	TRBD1	TGTGCCAGCAGTTGGGACAGGGGAGTGAGTAGCAATCAGCCCCAGCATTTT	CASSWDRGVSSNQPQHF
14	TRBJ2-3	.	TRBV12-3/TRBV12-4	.	TGTTCCAGCAGTTTCGACGGGATCACAGATACGCAGTATTTT	CSSSFDGITDTQYF
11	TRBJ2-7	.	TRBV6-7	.	TGTGCCAGCAGCCGTCAATACGAGCAGTACTTC	CASSRQYEQYF
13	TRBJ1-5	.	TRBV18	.	TGTGCCAGCTCACTGGACACCCGGAAGCCCCAGCATTTT	CASSLDTRKPQHF
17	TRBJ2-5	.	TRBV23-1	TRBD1	TGCGCCAGCACGCCCCCGACAGGGACCGGACCAAAAGAGACCCAGTACTTC	CASTPPTGTGPKETQYF
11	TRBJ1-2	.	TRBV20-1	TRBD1	TGCAGTGCTCGACAGGGGGATGGCTACACCTTC	CSARQGDGYTF
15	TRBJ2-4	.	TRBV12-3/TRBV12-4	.	TGTGCCAGCAGTTTCTCCCCCCTCGGAGGGGACATTCAGTACTTC	CASSFSPLGGDIQYF
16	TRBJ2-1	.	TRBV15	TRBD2	TGTGCCACCAGCATCTCCCTAGCGGGGGGAGTCAATGAGCAGTTCTTC	CATSISLAGGVNEQFF
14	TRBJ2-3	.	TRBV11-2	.	TGTGCCAGCAGCTCCCCCCGACACACAGATACGCAGTATTTT	CASSSPRHTDTQYF
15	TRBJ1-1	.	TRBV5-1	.	TGCGCCAGCAGCCCGGAGGGTCGAAGGAACACTGAAGCTTTCTTT	CASSPEGRRNTEAFF
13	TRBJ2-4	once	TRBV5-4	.	TGTGCCAGCAGCTTGGGGACGGTAAACATTCAGTACTTC	CASSLGTVNIQYF